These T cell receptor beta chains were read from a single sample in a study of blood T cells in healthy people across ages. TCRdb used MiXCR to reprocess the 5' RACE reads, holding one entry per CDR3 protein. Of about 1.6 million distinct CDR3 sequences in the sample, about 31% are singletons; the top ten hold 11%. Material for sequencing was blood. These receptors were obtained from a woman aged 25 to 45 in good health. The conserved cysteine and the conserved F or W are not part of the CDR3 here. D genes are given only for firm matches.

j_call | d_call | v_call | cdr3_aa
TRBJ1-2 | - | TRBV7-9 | ASSWDSSYGYT
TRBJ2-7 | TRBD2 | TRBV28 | ASATSGRAPGGRDEQY
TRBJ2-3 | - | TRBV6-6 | ASSVWGGADTQY
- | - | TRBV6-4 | ASSEGVAEKTQY
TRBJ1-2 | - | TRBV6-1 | ASSEPGLLYGYT
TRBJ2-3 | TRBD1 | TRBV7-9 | ASSKRTGGTDTQY
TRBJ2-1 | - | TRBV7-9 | ASSLVVGYSYNEQF
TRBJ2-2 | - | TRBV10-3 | AISEAMGQAEPGHTGELF
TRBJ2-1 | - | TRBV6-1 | ASSTTSSYNEQF
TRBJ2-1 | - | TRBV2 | ASSGPSWNEQF
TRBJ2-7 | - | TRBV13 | ASSHPEGSYEQY
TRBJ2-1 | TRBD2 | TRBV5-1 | ASSLREVGSNEQF
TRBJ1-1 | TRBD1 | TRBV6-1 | ASKTTGDTETF
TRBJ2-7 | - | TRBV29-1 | SVTRPGRGSYEQY
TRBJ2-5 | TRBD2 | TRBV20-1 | SARGTIRYQETQY
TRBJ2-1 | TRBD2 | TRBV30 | AWKGGGHNEQF
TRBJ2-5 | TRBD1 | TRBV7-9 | ASSTSTGYTQETQY
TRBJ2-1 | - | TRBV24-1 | ATSGQLYNGQF
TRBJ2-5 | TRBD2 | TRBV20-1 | SAREIGLAVETQY
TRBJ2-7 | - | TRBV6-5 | ASSYSGGIRSEQY
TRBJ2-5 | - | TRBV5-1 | ASSLGHYNEQY
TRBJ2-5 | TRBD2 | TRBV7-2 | ASSTTSGGDAETQY
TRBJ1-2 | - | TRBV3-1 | ASSQDGRSDYGYT
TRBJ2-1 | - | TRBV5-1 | ASSLGVPSDEQF
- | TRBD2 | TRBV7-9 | ASSPKAASGRGLYEQY
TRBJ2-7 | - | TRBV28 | ASSGGNGQY
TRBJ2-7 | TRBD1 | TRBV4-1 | ASSQVGQGVNEQY
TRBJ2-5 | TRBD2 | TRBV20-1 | SAPGGVKTQY
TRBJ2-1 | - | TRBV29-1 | SVDPIQNEQF
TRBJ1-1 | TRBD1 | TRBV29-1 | SVAPGGRSNTEAF
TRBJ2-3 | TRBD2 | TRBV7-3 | ASSETSATGTQY
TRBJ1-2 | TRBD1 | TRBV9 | ASSVGGQGALRGYT
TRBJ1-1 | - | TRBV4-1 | ASSQIRGGFEAF
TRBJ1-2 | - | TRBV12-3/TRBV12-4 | ASRKSGGSNYGYT
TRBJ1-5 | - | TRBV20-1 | SARDGQADNQPQH
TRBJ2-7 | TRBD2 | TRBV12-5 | ASGRGLAGGSYEQY
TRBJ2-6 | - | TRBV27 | ASSSLDGGANVLT
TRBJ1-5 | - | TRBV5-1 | ASKPDGSNQPQH
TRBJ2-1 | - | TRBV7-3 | ASSPSSASPYNEQF
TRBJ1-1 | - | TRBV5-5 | ASSHGNRHANTEAF
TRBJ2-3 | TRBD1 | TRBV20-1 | NARDPGQGVGDAQY
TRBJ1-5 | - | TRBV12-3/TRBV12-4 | ASSSDGSNQPQH
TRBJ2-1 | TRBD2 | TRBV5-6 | ASSLALGLAGPPEQF
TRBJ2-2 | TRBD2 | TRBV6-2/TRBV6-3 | ASSRRLAGGTGELF
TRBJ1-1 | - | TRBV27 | ASMADMNTEAF
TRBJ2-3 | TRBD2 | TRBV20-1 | SAQDRGSGGGDTQY
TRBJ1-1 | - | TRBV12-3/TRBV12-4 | ASSLRRTNTEAF
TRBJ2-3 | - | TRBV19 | ASSWGPDTQY
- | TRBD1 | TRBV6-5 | ASSATGGRDEQY
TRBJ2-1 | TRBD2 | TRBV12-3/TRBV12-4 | ASSPGGRGSEQF
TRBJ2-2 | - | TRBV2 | ASSVLPGLSNTGELF
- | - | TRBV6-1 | ASSEGVYREQY